The sequence of this TCR beta chain was determined in a study of T cells after yellow fever vaccination. Study overall: Each low-cell-number fraction was prepared by means of SMART-Seq v4 Ultra Low Input.

This clonotype was observed a handful of times. Each CDR3 protein gets one entry after TCRdb re-called the 5' RACE reads with MiXCR. Of approximately 260,000 distinct CDR3 sequences listed, 13% were seen once; the top ten hold roughly 0.5%. V was cut by 5 bases and J by 1 base, with 12 bases left in between. The CDR3 extends over 14 amino acids. CDR1 is DFQATT, CDR2 SNEGSKA, per germline (reference sequence). The origin of this receptor is a man younger than 45 who received the YFV17D yellow fever vaccine. The genes are TRBV20-1 and TRBJ2-4; D is undetermined. Sample: CD4+ T cells sorted from PBMCs, taken 45 days after the yellow fever booster vaccination. The CDR3 here is CSALGPSAKNIQYF. In nucleotides, the CDR3 is TGCAGTGCTCTCGGGCCGTCTGCCAAAAACATTCAGTACTTC.